This is a list of T cell receptor beta chains from one sample in a study of T cell responses to AZD1222 COVID-19 vaccine. The repertoire was sequenced with immunoSEQ multiplex PCR; TCRdb's copy has only in-frame clones and lacks some. The sample lists 100,000 to 150,000 clones; roughly 93% were seen once. Sequenced material: peripheral blood, taken 28 days after the second AZD1222 dose. These receptors were obtained from an adult who received the AZD1222 COVID-19 vaccine. Both conserved end residues are part of each CDR3. Each record gives: J gene, V gene, clone size, CDR3 protein. Clone size is given for some rows only: seen once, a few or many times, or a class if the clone is expanded.

j_call: TRBJ2-3; v_call: TRBV7-8; clone_size: -; cdr3_aa: CASSLRLADTDTQYF
j_call: TRBJ1-5; v_call: TRBV6-1; clone_size: -; cdr3_aa: CASSVPPGKPSQPQHF
j_call: TRBJ1-6; v_call: TRBV6-5; clone_size: -; cdr3_aa: CASSYSGTGNSPLHF
j_call: TRBJ1-2; v_call: TRBV18; clone_size: -; cdr3_aa: CASSLLDNPRESYGYTF
j_call: TRBJ2-1; v_call: TRBV7-9; clone_size: -; cdr3_aa: CASSLIAGGLIEQFF
j_call: TRBJ1-6; v_call: TRBV3-1/TRBV3-2; clone_size: -; cdr3_aa: CASSPRSSYNSPLHF
j_call: TRBJ2-3; v_call: TRBV19; clone_size: -; cdr3_aa: CASRSPGTGSTDTQYF
j_call: TRBJ2-1; v_call: TRBV27; clone_size: once; cdr3_aa: CASSYTSVHEQFF
j_call: TRBJ2-1; v_call: TRBV7-8; clone_size: -; cdr3_aa: CASSLVRLAGRNEQFF
j_call: TRBJ2-3; v_call: TRBV27; clone_size: -; cdr3_aa: CAIYIRRLAGEGDTQYF
j_call: TRBJ2-7; v_call: TRBV3-1/TRBV3-2; clone_size: -; cdr3_aa: CATRRTSGGEQYF
j_call: TRBJ1-5; v_call: TRBV6-4; clone_size: -; cdr3_aa: CASSEESNQPQHF
j_call: TRBJ2-3; v_call: TRBV5-4; clone_size: -; cdr3_aa: CASSLTGGRDTQYF
j_call: TRBJ2-1; v_call: TRBV19; clone_size: -; cdr3_aa: CATLGRGSYNEQFF
j_call: TRBJ1-5; v_call: TRBV5-1; clone_size: -; cdr3_aa: CASSLAGQLNQPQHF
j_call: TRBJ2-3; v_call: TRBV7-9; clone_size: -; cdr3_aa: CASSLGLAASTDTQYF
j_call: TRBJ2-1; v_call: TRBV2; clone_size: -; cdr3_aa: CASSDVRFSGSSDEQFF
j_call: TRBJ1-1; v_call: TRBV24-1; clone_size: -; cdr3_aa: CATSDSGRGRKNTEAFF
j_call: TRBJ1-2; v_call: TRBV19; clone_size: -; cdr3_aa: CASSIGTGYGYTF
j_call: TRBJ1-1; v_call: TRBV5-1; clone_size: -; cdr3_aa: CASRPDPQNTEAFF
j_call: TRBJ1-1; v_call: TRBV5-4; clone_size: once; cdr3_aa: CASSLGTSEAFF
j_call: TRBJ1-5; v_call: TRBV5-5; clone_size: -; cdr3_aa: CASSLGTQPQHF
j_call: TRBJ2-3; v_call: TRBV11-2; clone_size: -; cdr3_aa: CASSFRTGTTDTQYF
j_call: TRBJ1-4; v_call: TRBV18; clone_size: -; cdr3_aa: CASSPFAAATNEKLFF
j_call: TRBJ1-1; v_call: TRBV6-5; clone_size: -; cdr3_aa: CASRSLGGVGTEAFF
j_call: TRBJ1-4; v_call: TRBV4-2; clone_size: -; cdr3_aa: CASSQETRGLNEKLFF
j_call: TRBJ2-1; v_call: TRBV4-1; clone_size: -; cdr3_aa: CASSQGPSLAEYNEQFF
j_call: TRBJ2-7; v_call: TRBV3-1/TRBV3-2; clone_size: -; cdr3_aa: CASSQVRGYEQYF